This T cell receptor (beta chain) was identified during a study of T cells after somatic rescue of genetic block. Data came from immunoSEQ multiplex PCR; TCRdb stores just in-frame clones and leaves some out. The data hold more than 13,000 clones, with under 75% observed a single time. Germline V gene lookup returns CDR1 DFQATT and CDR2 SNEGSKA (reference sequence). Trimming pared 1 base from V and 4 bases from J, leaving 2 bases between. The CDR3 totals 10 residues. The sequence was collected from a boy aged 10-17 years. The chain uses TRBV20-1 and TRBJ2-7; D is ambiguous. What was sequenced was peripheral blood mononuclear cells (PBMCs). CDR3 nucleotide sequence: TGCAGTGCTAGAGTGTACGAGCAGTACTTC. The encoded protein is CSARVYEQYF.